Here is one T cell receptor beta chain with its context. The data stem from a study of blood T cell repertoires in COVID-19. In the study overall: The cDNA or gDNA used as material had been derived from T cells, B-cell-depleted T cells, or PBMCs.

CDR1 MNHEY and CDR2 SVGAGI come from the germline V gene. The CDR3 is 14 amino acids. V lost 4 bases and J 4 bases, leaving 10 bases between the germline ends. In the original analysis: Amplification with reference gene primers provided the estimates of nucleated cell counts. Produced via immunoSEQ multiplex PCR; TCRdb's table is partial and in-frame only. V and J calls and clone size are as listed in that table; D and trimming were resolved from the DNA. This sample carries roughly 250,000 clones, 80% to 85% of them seen once, and the ten largest clones take 1.5% to 1.7%. The sequencing sample was made of peripheral blood. This chain connects TRBV6-5 to TRBJ2-2; D not resolved. This clonotype was obtained from a woman in her thirties or forties who had recovered from COVID-19. The CDR3 sequence is CASSSPGRTGELFF. CDR3 DNA: TGTGCCAGCAGTTCGCCAGGTCGCACCGGGGAGCTGTTTTTT.